This section outlines one TCR beta chain sequence together with its context. Method: immunoSEQ multiplex PCR; TCRdb's copy keeps in-frame clones and lacks some. The profile shows about 2,500,000 clones, around nine tenths of them singletons. The data were obtained in a study of shared clonotypes between healthy human individuals. Germline assignment: CDR1 MNHNS and CDR2 SASEGT. The CDR3 length is 13 residues. V lost 7 bases and J lost 4, with 11 bases in between. This receptor was identified in a man between 18 and 29 years old in good health. The chain employs TRBV6-1 and TRBJ1-5; D possibly corresponds to TRBD1 (6 bases). The specimen was naive CD4+ T cells sorted from blood. Subset indicated: CD45RA+ positively selected. Written as DNA, the CDR3 is TGTGCCAGCATTGGACAGCTTAATCAGCCCCAGCATTTT. Translation: CASIGQLNQPQHF.